The clone carrying this TCR beta chain was recorded many times. Original analysis: A papillary thyroid cancer distant-metastasis classifier was built from CDR3 differences across clinicopathological groups. MiXCR reprocessed the PCR reads for TCRdb. It is TCRdb's table, rather than the study itself, that gives the V and J calls and clone size. The top ten clones hold under 8% of a sample with some 69,000 clones, approximately 15% of them seen once. The CDR3 loop spans 18 amino acids. V trimming: 3 bases; J trimming: 0 bases; junction bases outside the gene matches: 10. Germline V gene data show CDR1 as LNHDA and CDR2 as SQIVND (reference sequence). All patients were treatment-naive before thyroid surgery. The record originates from a study of metastatic and nonmetastatic thyroid tumors. Study in general: From malignant and benign thyroid patients, repertoires in blood and in tumor or nodule tissue were compared.

The genes are TRBV19 and TRBJ2-2, with 7 nucleotides matching TRBD2. This clonotype originated in a male donor with papillary thyroid cancer or a benign thyroid nodule (not recorded which). Some clones in this sample may be carry-over from other donors' samples. Sequenced: blood. The CDR3 loop reads CASSIWREFMSNTGELFF. CDR3 sequence (DNA): TGTGCCAGTAGTATTTGGCGGGAGTTTATGTCGAACACCGGGGAGCTGTTTTTT.